A single sample is the source of the 21 T cell receptor beta chains below, sequenced in a study of vaccination and CD4 T cells after COVID-19. These TCRs are of unknown antigen specificity. Treatment meaning: approximately nine-day PBMC culture with coronavirus spike peptide pools or control peptides (ViraFEST assay). Oncomine TCR Beta short-read sequencing was applied to DNA from cultured CD4+ T cells. TCRdb used MiXCR to reprocess the PCR reads, holding one entry per CDR3 protein. The sample records approximately 16,000 distinct CDR3 sequences, 70% being singletons. The sequenced sample consisted of CD4+ T cells from blood, cultured in vitro. The source is a human donor who had recovered from COVID-19.

There are a few counts of this clonotype. The CDR3 loop reads CASSFGQEETQYF. The DNA of the CDR3 is TGTGCCAGCAGCTTTGGACAGGAAGAGACCCAGTACTTC. The rearrangement uses TRBV7-3 and TRBJ2-5; TRBD1 agrees at 7 bases. Germline CDR1 reads SGHTA; CDR2 reads FQGTGA. The V gene end was trimmed by 3 bases and the J gene end by 3 bases; junction bases not matched to a gene: 1. The CDR3 has 13 residues.

The chain uses TRBV6-5 and TRBJ1-1; TRBD1 might be the D (5 bases). Germline CDR1 MNHEY, CDR2 SVGAGI. Trimming took off 0 bases at V and 8 bases at J, with 7 bases between the two ends. CDR3 length: 12 amino acids. CDR3 amino acids: CASSYSDSEAFF. CDR3 coding DNA: TGTGCCAGCAGTTACTCAGACAGCGAAGCTTTCTTT.

The chain carries TRBV19 and TRBJ1-1; D perhaps matches TRBD1 (5 bases). The CDR3 totals 18 residues. V was trimmed by 6 bases and J by 5 bases, leaving 28 bases between them. Germline values: CDR1 LNHDA, CDR2 SQIVND (reference sequence). CDR3 nucleotide sequence: TGTGCCAGTAGCTCCCTCATCGGGATTGGGCGGGGCAGAACTGAAGCTTTCTTT. Encoded protein: CASSSLIGIGRGRTEAFF.

The gene calls are TRBV6-1 and TRBJ1-1; possible D gene TRBD1, 5 bases. Germline values: CDR1 MNHNS, CDR2 SASEGT. Trimming pared 8 bases from V and 5 bases from J, leaving 12 bases between. The CDR3 sequence is 12 residues long. The CDR3: CASGASGTEAFF. CDR3 DNA: TGTGCCAGCGGGGCTTCGGGAACTGAAGCTTTCTTT.

This chain uses TRBV6-1 with TRBJ2-7; possibly TRBD2 for D (6 bases). Germline values: CDR1 MNHNS, CDR2 SASEGT. Between the trimmed V and J ends, which lost 6 bases and 4 bases, there was a span of 16 bases. The CDR3 sequence is 14 residues long. The CDR3 coding sequence is TGTGCCAGCAGCGATAGCGGAGGCTCGTACGAGCAGTACTTC. It is translated as CASSDSGGSYEQYF.

The chain combines TRBV20-1 with TRBJ2-7; 12 nucleotides line up with TRBD1. CDR1 is DFQATT and CDR2 is SNEGSKA in the germline V gene (reference sequence). J was trimmed by 6 bases and V by 6 bases; bases with no gene match: 9. The CDR3 is 14 amino acids. The CDR3 sequence is CSAPGTGGWSEQYF. The CDR3 coding sequence is TGCAGTGCCCCCGGGACAGGGGGCTGGAGCGAGCAGTACTTC.

The chain employs TRBV18 and TRBJ1-1; D perhaps matches TRBD1 (6 bases). The CDR3 is 15 amino acids. Germline loops: CDR1 KGHSH, CDR2 LQKENI. V lost 5 bases and J 4 bases, leaving 17 bases between the germline ends. CDR3 sequence reads: CASSMPGATGTEAFF. CDR3 in DNA: TGTGCCAGCTCAATGCCAGGGGCCACCGGCACTGAAGCTTTCTTT.

This clonotype showed up just once. The chain joins TRBV6-5 to TRBJ1-5, with D possibly TRBD1 on 5 matching bases. V was pared by 2 bases and J by 6 bases, with 11 bases between. The length of the CDR3 is 14 residues. Germline V gives CDR1 MNHEY, CDR2 SVGAGI. In DNA, the CDR3 is TGTGCCAGCAGTTACGCGGGGGGAAGTCAGCCCCAGCATTTT. Translated: CASSYAGGSQPQHF.

This chain uses TRBV6-1 with TRBJ2-2, with TRBD2 matching over 10 bases. With V trimmed by 6 bases and J by 4 bases, 5 bases remained unmatched. Germline lookup yields CDR1 MNHNS and CDR2 SASEGT. The CDR3 totals 15 residues. CDR3 sequence: CASSSGREVTGELFF. CDR3 in DNA: TGTGCCAGCAGCAGCGGGAGGGAAGTCACCGGGGAGCTGTTTTTT.

V is TRBV7-2 and J is TRBJ1-2, with D possibly being TRBD1 (5 bases). In germline, CDR1 is SGHTA, CDR2 FQGNSA. V lost 0 bases and J lost 8, with 19 bases in between. This CDR3 has 16 residues. The CDR3 is CASSLATAPARGGYTF. DNA of the CDR3: TGTGCCAGCAGCTTAGCCACAGCACCTGCCCGGGGCGGCTACACCTTC. Supplemented by reference TRBV7-2 and TRBJ1-2, the full variable domain reads GAGVSQSPSNKVTEKGKDVELRCDPISGHTALYWYRQSLGQGLEFLIYFQGNSAPDKSGLPSDRFSAERTGGSVSTLTIQRTQQEDSAVYLCASSLATAPARGGYTFGSGTRLTVV.

The DNA for the CDR3 is TGTGCCAGCAGTGAAAGGAGCGGGGGGGCCGAGACCCAGTACTTC. This gives the protein CASSERSGGAETQYF. J is TRBJ2-5 and V is TRBV2; TRBD2 matches 10 bases. With V trimmed by 2 bases and J by 5 bases, 5 bases remained unmatched. This CDR3 region has 15 residues. Germline CDR1 reads SNHLY; CDR2 reads FYNNEI.

This chain connects TRBV11-1 to TRBJ2-7, with D perhaps assigned TRBD1 or TRBD2 (5 bases each). This CDR3 comprises 12 residues. Germline V gives CDR1 SGHAT, CDR2 FQDESV (reference sequence). V was trimmed by 8 bases and J by 0 bases, leaving 8 bases between them. The DNA of the CDR3 is TGTGCCAGCGGGGGTAACTCCTACGAGCAGTACTTC. Translation: CASGGNSYEQYF.

The rearrangement joins TRBV6-1 to TRBJ1-2; D is unresolved. This CDR3 is built from 15 residues. Germline V CDR1 and CDR2: MNHNS, SASEGT. Trimming removed 6 bases at V and 3 bases at J, with 17 bases between. The CDR3 DNA sequence: TGTGCCAGCAGAGGTGGGCGGCTAGCTGACTATGGCTACACCTTC. Amino acid sequence: CASRGGRLADYGYTF.

J is TRBJ1-1 and V is TRBV25-1; perhaps TRBD1 as D (5 bases). V shed 7 bases and J shed 2 bases, with 17 bases lying between them. CDR1 and CDR2 (germline): MGHDK, SYGVNS. CDR3 size: 15 residues. The CDR3 loop is CASTPVAGINTEAFF. CDR3 nucleotide sequence: TGTGCCAGCACCCCTGTGGCAGGGATTAACACTGAAGCTTTCTTT.

This chain uses TRBV19 with TRBJ1-5; no firm D call. The germline V gene encodes CDR1 LNHDA and CDR2 SQIVND (reference sequence). V was cut by 1 base and J by 5 bases, with 6 bases left in between. The length of the CDR3 is 13 residues. In nucleotides, the CDR3 is TGTGCCAGTAGTATAGGGAGGGATCAGCCCCAGCATTTT. This gives the protein CASSIGRDQPQHF.

The chain combines TRBV6-2 or TRBV6-3 with TRBJ2-3; TRBD1 aligns across 8 bases. The CDR3 is made up of 15 amino acids. J lost 1 base, V lost 5 bases, and 5 bases had no gene match. From germline, CDR1 is MNHEY and CDR2 SVGEGT. CDR3 residues: CASSRGQGRTDTQYF. DNA for the CDR3: TGTGCCAGCAGTCGAGGACAGGGACGCACAGATACGCAGTATTTT.

The chain has TRBV6-1 and TRBJ2-3; 9 positions match TRBD1. CDR3 length: 15 residues. After removal of 7 bases from V and 2 bases from J, the junction contained 7 bases not matched to a gene. The germline V gene has CDR1 MNHNS and CDR2 SASEGT. DNA for the CDR3: TGTGCCAGCACCCGGACAGGGGTGGCCACAGATACGCAGTATTTT. This sequence encodes CASTRTGVATDTQYF.

The chain employs TRBV7-2 and TRBJ1-5; the D gene is possibly TRBD1 (6 bases). V gave up 6 bases and J gave up 2 bases, with 14 bases separating them. Germline values: CDR1 SGHTA, CDR2 FQGNSA. The CDR3 spans 15 residues. The CDR3 DNA is TGTGCCAGCAGTCTACAGGGAGATGGCAATCAGCCCCAGCATTTT. Translating gives CASSLQGDGNQPQHF.

This chain uses TRBV5-4 with TRBJ2-7, with D possibly being TRBD2 (7 bases). CDR1 SGHNT and CDR2 YYREEE come from the germline V gene (reference sequence). The germline V and J ends were trimmed by 2 bases and 1 base, with 10 bases remaining between them. The CDR3 runs to 14 residues. Here the CDR3 DNA reads TGTGCCAGCAGCTTAGGGGGGGGGTCCTACGAGCAGTACTTC. Amino acids: CASSLGGGSYEQYF.

J is TRBJ2-1 and V is TRBV11-3, with 8 bases identical to TRBD1. J gave up 6 bases and V 4 bases, and 5 bases lay outside the gene matches. The CDR3 is 14 residues long. CDR1 and CDR2 from the germline V gene are SGHNT and YENEEA. The CDR3 loop reads CASSSPDRVNEQFF. The CDR3 region has the DNA TGTGCCAGCAGCTCCCCGGACAGGGTCAATGAGCAGTTCTTC.

The chain has TRBV11-2 and TRBJ2-3; D is unresolved. Per the germline V gene, CDR1 is SGHAT and CDR2 is FQNNGV. V lost 3 bases to trimming and J lost 0 bases, with 13 bases between them. This CDR3 region has 16 residues. The CDR3 DNA reads TGTGCCAGCAGCTTCCTTGGCCCCGGCAGCACAGATACGCAGTATTTT. It yields the protein CASSFLGPGSTDTQYF.